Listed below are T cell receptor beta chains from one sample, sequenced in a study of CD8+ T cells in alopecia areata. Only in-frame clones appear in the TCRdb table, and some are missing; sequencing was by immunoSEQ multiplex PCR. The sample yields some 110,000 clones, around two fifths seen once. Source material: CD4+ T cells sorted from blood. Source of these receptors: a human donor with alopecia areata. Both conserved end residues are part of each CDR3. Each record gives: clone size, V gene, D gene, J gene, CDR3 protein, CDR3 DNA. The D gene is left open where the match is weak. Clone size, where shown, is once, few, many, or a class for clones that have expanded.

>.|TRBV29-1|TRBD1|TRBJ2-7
CSVVRTGDEQYF
TGCAGCGTTGTAAGGACAGGGGACGAGCAGTACTTC
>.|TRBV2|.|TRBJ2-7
CASLKVRATNYEQYF
TGTGCCAGCCTGAAGGTCAGGGCGACAAACTACGAGCAGTACTTC
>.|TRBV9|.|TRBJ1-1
CASSVNILNTEAFF
TGTGCCAGCAGCGTCAACATCTTGAACACTGAAGCTTTCTTT
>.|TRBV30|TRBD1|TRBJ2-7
CAWSPKGQGSDEQYF
TGTGCCTGGAGTCCCAAAGGACAGGGGTCTGACGAGCAGTACTTC
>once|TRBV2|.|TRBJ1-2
CASTLTLGQGRYGYTF
TGTGCCAGCACCCTGACCCTGGGGCAGGGCCGCTATGGCTACACCTTC
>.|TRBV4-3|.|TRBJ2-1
CASSQESAPSSYNEQFF
TGCGCCAGCAGCCAAGAGTCAGCGCCCAGCTCCTACAATGAGCAGTTCTTC
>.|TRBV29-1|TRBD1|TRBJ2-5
CSAHRGLYQETQYF
TGCAGCGCTCACAGGGGTCTGTACCAAGAGACCCAGTACTTC
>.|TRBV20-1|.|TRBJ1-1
CSGYMNTEAFF
TGCAGTGGGTATATGAACACTGAAGCTTTCTTT
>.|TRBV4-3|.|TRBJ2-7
CASSQEASGSSYEQYF
TGCGCCAGCAGCCAAGAAGCAAGCGGAAGCTCCTACGAGCAGTACTTC
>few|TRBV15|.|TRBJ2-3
CATSIPGAGRSGTQYF
TGTGCCACCAGCATCCCGGGGGCGGGGAGGTCTGGTACGCAGTATTTT
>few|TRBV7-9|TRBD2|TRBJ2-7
CASSDTSDYEQYF
TGTGCCAGCAGCGATACTAGCGACTACGAGCAGTACTTC
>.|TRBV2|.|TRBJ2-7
CATARVDPYEQYF
TGTGCCACCGCAAGAGTAGACCCATACGAGCAGTACTTC
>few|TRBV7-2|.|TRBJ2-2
CASSAVLAGTGELFF
TGTGCCAGCAGCGCGGTACTGGCAGGCACCGGGGAGCTGTTTTTT
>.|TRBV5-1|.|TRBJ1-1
CASSLAPMWVGDTEAFF
TGCGCCAGCAGCTTGGCCCCCATGTGGGTAGGCGACACTGAAGCTTTCTTT
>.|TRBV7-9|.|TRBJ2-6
CASSLRGSGANVLTF
TGTGCCAGCAGCTTGAGGGGCTCTGGGGCCAACGTCCTGACTTTC
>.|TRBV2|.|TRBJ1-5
CASSVVSSNQPQHF
TGTGCCAGCAGTGTAGTCAGTAGCAATCAGCCCCAGCATTTT
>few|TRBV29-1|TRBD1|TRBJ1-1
CSVNTGAMNTEAFF
TGCAGCGTTAACACAGGGGCCATGAACACTGAAGCTTTCTTT
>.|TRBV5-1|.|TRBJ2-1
CASSPDSPTHNEQFF
TGCGCCAGCAGCCCGGACTCCCCGACCCACAATGAGCAGTTCTTC
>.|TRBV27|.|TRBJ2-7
CASSQLSSYEQYF
TGTGCCAGCAGTCAACTCAGCTCCTACGAGCAGTACTTC
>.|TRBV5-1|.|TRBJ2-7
CASSSSPGPEQYF
TGCGCCAGCAGCTCATCACCTGGACCGGAGCAGTACTTC
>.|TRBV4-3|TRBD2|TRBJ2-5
CASSRLAGGPSETQYF
TGCGCCAGCAGCCGACTAGCGGGAGGGCCCTCTGAGACCCAGTACTTC
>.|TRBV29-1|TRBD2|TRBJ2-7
CSAGRTSDEQYF
TGCAGCGCCGGAAGGACTAGCGACGAGCAGTACTTC
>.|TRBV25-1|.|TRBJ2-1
CASSEFEGHEQFF
TGTGCCAGCAGTGAGTTTGAAGGGCATGAGCAGTTCTTC
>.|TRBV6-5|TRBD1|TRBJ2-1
CASRRTGVLGQFF
TGTGCCAGCAGGAGGACAGGGGTATTAGGGCAGTTCTTC
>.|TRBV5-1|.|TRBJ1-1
CASSWGSVTEAFF
TGCGCCAGCAGCTGGGGGTCGGTGACTGAAGCTTTCTTT
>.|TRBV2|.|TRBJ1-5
CASSWGANNQPQHF
TGTGCCAGCAGTTGGGGGGCAAACAATCAGCCCCAGCATTTT
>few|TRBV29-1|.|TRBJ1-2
CSVNTGNYGYTF
TGCAGCGTGAATACAGGGAACTATGGCTACACCTTC
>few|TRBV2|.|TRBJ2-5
CASSYSGLLETQYF
TGTGCCAGCAGTTATTCCGGGCTGCTGGAGACCCAGTACTTC
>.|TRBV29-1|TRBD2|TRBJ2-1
CSAGVAGSYNEQFF
TGCAGCGCCGGAGTAGCGGGATCCTACAATGAGCAGTTCTTC
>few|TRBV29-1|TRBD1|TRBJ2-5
CSVDETGLTETQYF
TGCAGCGTTGATGAGACAGGGTTGACGGAGACCCAGTACTTC
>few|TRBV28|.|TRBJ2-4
CASSPDHENIQYF
TGTGCCAGCAGTCCGGACCACGAAAACATTCAGTACTTC
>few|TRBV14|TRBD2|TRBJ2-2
CASSQEGIAGAGGELFF
TGTGCCAGCAGCCAAGAGGGAATAGCGGGAGCTGGCGGGGAGCTGTTTTTT
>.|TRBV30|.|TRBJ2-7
CAWSVQGAYEQYF
TGTGCCTGGAGTGTCCAAGGGGCCTACGAGCAGTACTTC
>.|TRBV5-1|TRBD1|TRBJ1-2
CASSSPGQFDGYTF
TGCGCCAGCAGCTCCCCGGGACAGTTTGATGGCTACACCTTC
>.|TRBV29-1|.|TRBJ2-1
CSVESGYNEQFF
TGCAGCGTTGAATCGGGGTACAATGAGCAGTTCTTC
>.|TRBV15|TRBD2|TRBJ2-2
CATSSRGASGAKNTGELFF
TGTGCCACCAGCAGCCGGGGGGCTAGCGGGGCCAAGAACACCGGGGAGCTGTTTTTT
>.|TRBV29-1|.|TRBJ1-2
CSVEDPRPSPYGYTF
TGCAGCGTTGAAGACCCCCGACCGAGCCCGTATGGCTACACCTTC
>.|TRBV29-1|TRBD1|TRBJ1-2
CSVEALGGGGYTF
TGCAGCGTTGAAGCGTTAGGGGGCGGTGGCTACACCTTC
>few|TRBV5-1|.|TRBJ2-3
CASSLETTLQGTQYF
TGCGCCAGCAGCTTGGAAACTACATTACAGGGCACGCAGTATTTT
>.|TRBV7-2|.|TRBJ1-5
CASSLSARQPQHF
TGTGCCAGCAGCTTGTCGGCCCGACAGCCCCAGCATTTT
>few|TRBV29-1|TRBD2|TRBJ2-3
CSGSGGSTDTQYF
TGCAGCGGAAGCGGGGGGAGCACAGATACGCAGTATTTT
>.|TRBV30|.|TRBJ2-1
CAWSDSPTREQFF
TGTGCCTGGAGCGACTCCCCGACGCGTGAGCAGTTCTTC
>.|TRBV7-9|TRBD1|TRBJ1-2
CASSFDRVSGYTF
TGTGCCAGCAGCTTCGACAGGGTCAGCGGCTACACCTTC
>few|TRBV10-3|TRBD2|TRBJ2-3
CAISATSGMVDTQYF
TGTGCCATCAGTGCCACTAGCGGGATGGTAGATACGCAGTATTTT
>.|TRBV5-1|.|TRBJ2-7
CASSPDSFGEQYF
TGCGCCAGCAGCCCCGACTCCTTTGGCGAGCAGTACTTC
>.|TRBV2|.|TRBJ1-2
CASSERRTLHPNYGYTF
TGTGCCAGCAGTGAACGCAGGACACTTCACCCTAACTATGGCTACACCTTC
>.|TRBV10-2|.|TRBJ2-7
CATQPAKGYYEQYF
TGCGCCACACAACCCGCTAAGGGGTACTACGAGCAGTACTTC
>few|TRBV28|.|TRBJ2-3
CASSWTVMVYTQYF
TGTGCCAGCAGCTGGACCGTGATGGTATATACGCAGTATTTT
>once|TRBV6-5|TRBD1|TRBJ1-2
CASSYYGTGNNGYTF
TGTGCCAGCAGTTACTATGGGACAGGGAATAATGGCTACACCTTC
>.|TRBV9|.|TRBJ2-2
CASSSRQNTGELFF
TGTGCCAGCAGCTCGAGACAGAACACCGGGGAGCTGTTTTTT
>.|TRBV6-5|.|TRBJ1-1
CASSYSHSPNTEAFF
TGTGCCAGCAGTTACTCTCATTCACCGAACACTGAAGCTTTCTTT
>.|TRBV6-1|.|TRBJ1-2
CASSEGALAAYGYTF
TGTGCCAGCAGTGAAGGGGCCCTTGCAGCCTATGGCTACACCTTC
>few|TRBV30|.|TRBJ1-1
CAWSSAGRTEAFF
TGTGCCTGGAGTTCAGCAGGGCGCACTGAAGCTTTCTTT
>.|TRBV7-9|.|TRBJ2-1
CASSFDGTSYNEQFF
TGTGCCAGCAGCTTTGACGGGACCTCCTACAATGAGCAGTTCTTC
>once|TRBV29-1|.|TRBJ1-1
CSVGGGAEAFF
TGCAGCGTTGGGGGGGGCGCTGAAGCTTTCTTT
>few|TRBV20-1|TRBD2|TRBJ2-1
CSARAGGLMFF
TGCAGTGCTAGGGCGGGAGGGCTTATGTTCTTC
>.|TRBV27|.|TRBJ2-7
CASRGTRGYEQYF
TGTGCCAGCCGGGGTACCAGGGGCTACGAGCAGTACTTC